Below, 22 T cell receptor beta chains from the same sample are listed, as sequenced in a study of CD4 T cells in relation to SARS-CoV-2 and coronaviruses. What these receptors recognize is not known. Sequencing used immunoSEQ multiplex PCR; TCRdb keeps in-frame clones, though not all of them. The repertoire includes about 36,000 clones, about 79% of them detected once, and more than 6% sits in the top ten. The sample taken for sequencing was naive CD4+ T cells from PBMCs, cultured in vitro. Subset denoted: naive CD4+ T cells isolated by negative enrichment. The origin of the receptors is an adult with COVID-19.

This clone appeared a few times. The chain recombines TRBV5-6 with TRBJ1-4; D remains unclear. CDR3 length: 13 amino acids. Looked up from germline, CDR1 is SGHDT and CDR2 is YYEEEE. V was pared by 0 bases and J by 14 bases, with 14 bases between. The CDR3 loop is CASSLDGAEWLFF. In nucleotides, the CDR3 is TGTGCCAGCAGCTTGGACGGCGCTGAGTGGCTGTTTTTT. The full variable domain, its missing parts supplied by reference TRBV5-6 and TRBJ1-4, is DAGVTQSPTHLIKTRGQQVTLRCSPKSGHDTVSWYQQALGQGPQFIFQYYEEEERQRGNFPDRFSGHQFPNYSSELNVNALLLGDSALYLCASSLDGAEWLFFGSGTQLSVL.

The rearrangement uses TRBV3-1 (or the pseudogene TRBV3-2) and TRBJ2-5; 11 nucleotides line up with TRBD2. V dropped 6 bases and J dropped 5; count of bases not matched to a gene: 5. Germline assignment: CDR1 LGHDT and CDR2 YNNKEL (reference sequence). The CDR3 is made up of 14 amino acids. The CDR3 nucleotides are TGTGCCAGCAGGGGACTAGCGGTCCTTGAGACCCAGTACTTC. Its protein is CASRGLAVLETQYF.

The CDR3 sequence is CASSYAENTEAFF. The CDR3 DNA sequence: TGTGCCAGCAGTTACGCAGAGAACACTGAAGCTTTCTTT. The chain couples TRBV6-6 to TRBJ1-1; D not certain. This CDR3 has 13 residues. The germline V gene has CDR1 MNHNY and CDR2 SVGAGI (reference sequence). Trimming removed 2 bases from V and 1 base from J, with 5 bases in between.

The V gene is TRBV11-2, the J gene TRBJ1-1, with unresolved D. Per germline, CDR1 SGHAT and CDR2 FQNNGV. Trimming stripped 6 bases from V and 10 bases from J, with 12 bases between. This CDR3 is built from 11 residues. The CDR3 nucleotides are TGTGCCAGCAGATCCGGGCTCGGAGCTTTCTTT. It codes for CASRSGLGAFF.

V gene TRBV7-2 combines with J gene TRBJ2-1; no firm D call. Looked up from germline, CDR1 is SGHTA and CDR2 is FQGNSA. V was trimmed by 5 bases and J by 8 bases, leaving 13 bases between them. CDR3 size: 13 residues. The CDR3 spells CASSPYGWDEQFF. Here the CDR3 DNA reads TGTGCCAGCAGCCCTTACGGGTGGGATGAGCAGTTCTTC.

The V call is TRBV6-5, the J call TRBJ1-3; D call uncertain. The germline gives CDR1 MNHEY, CDR2 SVGAGI. The CDR3 has 15 amino acids. The V end lost 10 bases, the J end lost 0 bases, and 16 bases lay between the germline ends. The CDR3 sequence: CATTLSGDSGNTIYF. CDR3 nucleotide sequence: TGTGCCACCACCCTCTCTGGCGACTCTGGAAACACCATATATTTT.

The chain is built from TRBV18 and TRBJ2-1; TRBD1 matches at 12 bases. Per the germline V gene, CDR1 is KGHSH and CDR2 is LQKENI. With 1 base clipped from V and 8 bases from J, the junction kept 3 bases outside the gene matches. This CDR3 contains 15 residues. The CDR3 region has the DNA TGTGCCAGCTCACCACGGGACAGGGGGCGGTATGAGCAGTTCTTC. Protein sequence: CASSPRDRGRYEQFF. The complete variable domain, with remaining parts taken from reference TRBV18 and TRBJ2-1, reads NAGVMQNPRHLVRRRGQEARLRCSPMKGHSHVYWYRQLPEEGLKFMVYLQKENIIDESGMPKERFSAEFPKEGPSILRIQQVVRGDSAAYFCASSPRDRGRYEQFFGPGTRLTVL.

The chain carries TRBV7-8 and TRBJ2-3; 10 nucleotides agree with TRBD2. The CDR3 length is 15 residues. Per the germline V gene, CDR1 is SGHVS and CDR2 is FQNEAQ. J gave up 7 bases and V 6 bases, and 10 bases lay outside the gene matches. The CDR3 here is CASSWTSGPPHTQYF. The CDR3 DNA sequence: TGTGCCAGCAGTTGGACTAGCGGCCCCCCCCATACGCAGTATTTT.

The genes are TRBV2 and TRBJ2-5, with D possibly being TRBD2 (5 bases). Trimming took off 2 bases at V and 5 bases at J, with 15 bases between the two ends. Germline V gene sequence: CDR1 SNHLY, CDR2 FYNNEI. This CDR3 region has 15 residues. The CDR3 DNA follows: TGTGCCAGCAGTGAAATTCTTACTAGAGGGGAGACCCAGTACTTC. Protein: CASSEILTRGETQYF.

V and J are TRBV2 and TRBJ1-1, with unresolved D. This CDR3 is 14 amino acids long. The V gene's germline CDR1 is SNHLY and CDR2 FYNNEI. V was cut by 2 bases and J by 5 bases, with 12 bases left in between. In DNA, the CDR3 is TGTGCCAGCAGTGAATGGGATATCAAGACTGAAGCTTTCTTT. Translation: CASSEWDIKTEAFF. The complete variable domain, with remaining parts taken from reference TRBV2 and TRBJ1-1, reads EPEVTQTPSHQVTQMGQEVILRCVPISNHLYFYWYRQILGQKVEFLVSFYNNEISEKSEIFDDQFSVERPDGSNFTLKIRSTKLEDSAMYFCASSEWDIKTEAFFGQGTRLTVV.

This clone was seen just once. The V call is TRBV29-1, the J call TRBJ2-4; D may be TRBD1 or TRBD2 (6 bases each). CDR3 length equals 11 residues. CDR1 is SQVTM, CDR2 ANQGSEA, per germline. V lost 7 bases and J lost 9, with 13 bases in between. The CDR3 here is CSAAGGGIQYF. As DNA, the CDR3 is TGCAGCGCTGCCGGGGGCGGCATTCAGTACTTC.

The chain links TRBV28 to TRBJ2-5, with 14 bases that match TRBD2. J was trimmed by 5 bases and V by 6 bases; bases with no gene match: 5. The CDR3 runs to 15 residues. Germline lookup yields CDR1 MDHEN and CDR2 SYDVKM. In nucleotides, the CDR3 is TGTGCCAGCAGCCGGGGACTAGCGGGAGTGGAGACCCAGTACTTC. Its translation: CASSRGLAGVETQYF.

This clone was counted a few times. V and J are TRBV6-4 and TRBJ2-1; 8 positions agree with TRBD2. This CDR3 has 14 amino acids. With V trimmed by 3 bases and J by 4 bases, 2 bases remained unmatched. Germline lookup yields CDR1 MRHNA and CDR2 SNTAGT. In DNA, the CDR3 is TGTGCCAGCAGTGAGGCTAGCGGGTACAATGAGCAGTTCTTC. It yields the protein CASSEASGYNEQFF.

This chain uses TRBV5-1 with TRBJ2-1, with 8 positions matching TRBD2. This CDR3 comprises 15 residues. V lost 3 bases to trimming and J lost 3 bases; unmatched junction nucleotides: 5. Germline CDR1 and CDR2: SGHRS and YFSETQ. DNA of the CDR3: TGCGCCAGCAGCTGGGGACTAGGAAGCTACAATGAGCAGTTCTTC. Its translation: CASSWGLGSYNEQFF.

In this sample, this clone turned up a few times. The CDR3 DNA follows: TGTGCCAGCAGTCCCAGGACAGCAAGCAATCAGCCCCAGCATTTT. This gives the protein CASSPRTASNQPQHF. The chain uses TRBV28 and TRBJ1-5; TRBD1 is a possible D gene (6 bases). CDR3 length: 15 amino acids. Trimming shortened V by 5 bases and J by 1 base, and 12 bases separated the two germline ends. The germline gives CDR1 MDHEN, CDR2 SYDVKM. Looking up the rest from reference TRBV28 and TRBJ1-5 gives the full variable domain: DVKVTQSSRYLVKRTGEKVFLECVQDMDHENMFWYRQDPGLGLRLIYFSYDVKMKEKGDIPEGYSVSREKKERFSLILESASTNQTSMYLCASSPRTASNQPQHFGDGTRLSIL.

The V and J genes are TRBV28 and TRBJ2-1; D is possibly TRBD1 or TRBD2 (5 bases each). The CDR3 is made up of 16 amino acids. The germline gives CDR1 MDHEN, CDR2 SYDVKM. The V end lost 8 bases, the J end lost 0 bases, and 17 bases lay between the germline ends. CDR3 residues: CASARDGVRSYNEQFF. The CDR3 DNA reads as TGTGCCAGCGCACGGGACGGGGTGCGCTCCTACAATGAGCAGTTCTTC.

This clone has a handful of counts. The chain uses TRBV7-9 and TRBJ1-4; D is perhaps TRBD1 (6 bases). Trimming took 5 bases from V and 8 from J, leaving 18 bases between them. CDR3 size: 15 residues. Germline V gives CDR1 SEHNR, CDR2 FQNEAQ (reference sequence). Here the CDR3 DNA reads TGTGCCAGCAGCCTGGTGAAACAGGGAGGGGAAAAACTGTTTTTT. It codes for CASSLVKQGGEKLFF. Supplemented by reference TRBV7-9 and TRBJ1-4, the full variable domain reads DTGVSQNPRHKITKRGQNVTFRCDPISEHNRLYWYRQTLGQGPEFLTYFQNEAQLEKSRLLSDRFSAERPKGSFSTLEIQRTEQGDSAMYLCASSLVKQGGEKLFFGSGTQLSVL.

V is TRBV2 and J is TRBJ2-3, with unresolved D. The germline CDR1 and CDR2 sequences are SNHLY and FYNNEI. The CDR3 loop spans 16 amino acids. V lost 2 bases and J 2 bases, leaving 14 bases between the germline ends. The CDR3 DNA reads as TGTGCCAGCAGTGAAAGGACGGGCCCCCCCACAGATACGCAGTATTTT. The encoded protein is CASSERTGPPTDTQYF.

V usage is TRBV5-1 and J usage is TRBJ2-1; D is ambiguous. Germline V lookup: CDR1 SGHRS, CDR2 YFSETQ. Trimming took off 0 bases at V and 0 bases at J, with 10 bases between the two ends. This CDR3 comprises 16 residues. DNA for the CDR3: TGCGCCAGCAGCTTGGCGACATGGAGCTCCTACAATGAGCAGTTCTTC. This encodes CASSLATWSSYNEQFF.

The chain uses TRBV18 and TRBJ1-6, with a weak D call TRBD1 (6 bases). The CDR3 has 15 amino acids. V lost 6 bases, J lost 4 bases, and 13 bases lay in between. Germline V gene sequence: CDR1 KGHSH, CDR2 LQKENI. As DNA, the CDR3 is TGTGCCAGCTCTCAGGACAGTCTATATAATTCACCCCTCCACTTT. Its translation is CASSQDSLYNSPLHF.

For the CDR3, the DNA is TGTGCCAGCAGCCGGACAGGGACCTACGAGCAGTACTTC. It encodes CASSRTGTYEQYF. The V call is TRBV11-3, the J call TRBJ2-7, with 8 nucleotides matching TRBD1. The germline V gene has CDR1 SGHNT and CDR2 YENEEA. V gave up 5 bases and J gave up 2 bases; unmatched junction bases: 2. The length of the CDR3 is 13 residues.

The chain carries TRBV5-6 and TRBJ1-5; D remains ambiguous. In germline, CDR1 is SGHDT, CDR2 YYEEEE. The CDR3 is 13 amino acids. V was pared by 4 bases and J by 9 bases, with 14 bases between. CDR3 protein: CASSRASNGPQHF. CDR3 in DNA: TGTGCCAGCAGCCGGGCTTCGAACGGGCCCCAGCATTTT.